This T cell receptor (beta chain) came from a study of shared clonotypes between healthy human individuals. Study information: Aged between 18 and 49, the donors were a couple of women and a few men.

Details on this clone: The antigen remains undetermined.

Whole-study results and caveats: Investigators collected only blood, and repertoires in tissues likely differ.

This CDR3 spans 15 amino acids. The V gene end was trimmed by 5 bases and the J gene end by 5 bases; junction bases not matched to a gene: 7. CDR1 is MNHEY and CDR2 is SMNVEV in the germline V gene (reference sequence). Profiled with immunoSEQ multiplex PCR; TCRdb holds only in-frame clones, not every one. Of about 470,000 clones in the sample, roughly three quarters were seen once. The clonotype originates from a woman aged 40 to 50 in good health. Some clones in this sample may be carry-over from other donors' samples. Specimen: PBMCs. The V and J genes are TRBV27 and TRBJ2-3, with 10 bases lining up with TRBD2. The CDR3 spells CASSRGTSAGDTQYF. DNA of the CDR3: TGTGCCAGCAGTCGAGGGACTAGCGCGGGAGATACGCAGTATTTT.